Shown below are 4 T cell receptor beta chains from a single sample sequenced in a study of blood T cell repertoires in COVID-19. Some clones are missing from TCRdb's copy, which holds only in-frame ones; the method was immunoSEQ multiplex PCR. This sample yields 150,000 to 200,000 clones, of which around three quarters are seen a single time; roughly a sixth belongs to the top ten. Sequenced: peripheral blood. These receptor sequences come from a man in his fifties or sixties with active or convalescent COVID-19.

This chain joins TRBV5-6 and TRBJ1-5; D gene unclear. The V end lost 2 bases, the J end lost 7 bases, and 13 bases lay between the germline ends. Germline V gene lookup returns CDR1 SGHDT and CDR2 YYEEEE. This CDR3 is built from 14 residues. The DNA for the CDR3 is TGTGCCAGCAGCTTCGCAATGACAAGCCAGCCCCAGCATTTT. Translating it yields CASSFAMTSQPQHF.

The J gene is TRBJ2-6, the V gene TRBV2; D call uncertain. Germline assignment: CDR1 SNHLY and CDR2 FYNNEI. This CDR3 comprises 15 residues. Trimming stripped 11 bases from V and 0 bases from J, with 14 bases between. CDR3 region: CAGQLDFSGANVLTF. In DNA form, the CDR3 reads TGTGCCGGCCAGCTCGACTTCTCTGGGGCCAACGTCCTGACTTTC. Complete variable domain (other parts from reference TRBV2 and TRBJ2-6): EPEVTQTPSHQVTQMGQEVILRCVPISNHLYFYWYRQILGQKVEFLVSFYNNEISEKSEIFDDQFSVERPDGSNFTLKIRSTKLEDSAMYFCAGQLDFSGANVLTFGAGSRLTVL.

The V call is TRBV6-5, the J call TRBJ2-1, with 11 bases identical to TRBD2. Germline loops: CDR1 MNHEY, CDR2 SVGAGI. This CDR3 is 15 amino acids long. V lost 6 bases and J lost 7; bases outside the gene matches: 8. The chain's CDR3 is CASRIAGGPINEQFF. The CDR3 DNA reads TGTGCCAGCAGAATAGCGGGAGGGCCGATAAATGAGCAGTTCTTC.

This clone was seen a few times. This rearrangement joins TRBV5-5 to TRBJ1-4, with a possible D match to TRBD1 (6 bases). Germline CDR1 and CDR2: SGHKS and YYEKEE (reference sequence). This CDR3 comprises 19 residues. Between the trimmed V and J ends, which lost 2 bases and 6 bases, there was a span of 26 bases. The CDR3 region is CASSLGGQSLIEGDEKLFF. As DNA, the CDR3 is TGTGCCAGCAGCTTAGGAGGACAGAGTTTGATTGAGGGGGATGAAAAACTGTTTTTT.